The 5 T cell receptor delta chains listed next were all sequenced from one sample in a study of gamma-delta T cells after stem cell transplantation (dated by TCRdb to 2016 to 2017). The library was generated by RT-PCR. The reads were generated on an Illumina MiSeq. TCRdb reran clone calling on the public reads with CATT; rows sharing one DNA sequence were then combined. For this sample there are some 6,000 delta-chain clones; approximately 1.8% appear just once. Roughly 19% of the sample is held by the ten biggest clonotypes. Sequencing was done on a sample of gamma-delta T cells. These receptors originate from a human donor. It is not recorded whose cells these are; they may come from a transplant donor.

Judged by abundance, this clone is medium-sized. In the same sample, other DNA sequences code for this CDR3. The chain couples TRDV2 to TRDJ1, with TRDD3 matching over 11 bases. The CDR3 length is 23 residues. Germline V CDR1 and CDR2: GEAIGNYY, EKD. J was trimmed by 3 bases and V by 0 bases; bases with no gene match: 26. CDR3: CACDTGRLLGDMASNLIADKLIF. CDR3 sequence (DNA): TGTGCCTGTGACACCGGGAGGCTACTGGGGGATATGGCCTCGAACCTAATCGCCGATAAACTCATCTTT.

Judged by abundance, this clone is medium-sized (0.01 to 0.1%). The chain joins TRDV2 to TRDJ1, with 11 nucleotides matching TRDD3. Germline V CDR1 and CDR2: GEAIGNYY, EKD. CDR3 length equals 20 residues. Trimming at V came to 4 bases and at J to 0 bases, leaving 18 bases not matched to a gene. DNA of the CDR3: TGTGCCTGTGATCCCTTACTGGGGGATAAGGACCCAATTCACACCGATAAACTCATCTTT. Amino acids: CACDPLLGDKDPIHTDKLIF.

This clone was recorded many times. Given a far larger clone just one base away, this is likely a sequencing read error. In the same sample, other DNA sequences code for this CDR3. This chain uses TRDV2 with TRDJ1; possibly TRDD3 for D (6 bases). This CDR3 has 16 residues. Per germline, CDR1 GEAIGNYY and CDR2 EKD. The CDR3 loop is CACDTVGGLHTDKLIF. The CDR3 region has the DNA TGCGCCTGTGACACGGTGGGGGGCCTACACACCGATAAACTCATCTTT.

The sample holds a few counts of this clone. This may come from a read error, since a much larger clone is one base off. Distinct nucleotide sequences in the sample also encode this CDR3. The chain joins TRDV2 to TRDJ1; perhaps TRDD3 as D (5 bases). This CDR3 is built from 14 residues. Germline values: CDR1 GEAIGNYY, CDR2 EKD. The CDR3 loop is CACDTLGTTDKLIF. The CDR3, as DNA: TGCGCCTGTGACACCCTGGGAACTACCGATAAACTCATCTTT.

As regards this clone: TCRdb shows a much larger clone's protein in place of this DNA's translation, and the two differ at residue 4, likely through a read error; the protein shown is translated from the DNA. V and J are TRDV2 and TRDJ1; TRDD3 matches at 8 bases. The CDR3 has 16 amino acids. CDR1 is GEAIGNYY and CDR2 is EKD in the germline V gene. J was trimmed by 0 bases and V by 5 bases; bases with no gene match: 10. The CDR3 is CACGTLLGEDTDKLIF. The CDR3, as DNA: TGTGCCTGTGGCACGCTGCTGGGGGAGGACACCGATAAACTCATCTTT.